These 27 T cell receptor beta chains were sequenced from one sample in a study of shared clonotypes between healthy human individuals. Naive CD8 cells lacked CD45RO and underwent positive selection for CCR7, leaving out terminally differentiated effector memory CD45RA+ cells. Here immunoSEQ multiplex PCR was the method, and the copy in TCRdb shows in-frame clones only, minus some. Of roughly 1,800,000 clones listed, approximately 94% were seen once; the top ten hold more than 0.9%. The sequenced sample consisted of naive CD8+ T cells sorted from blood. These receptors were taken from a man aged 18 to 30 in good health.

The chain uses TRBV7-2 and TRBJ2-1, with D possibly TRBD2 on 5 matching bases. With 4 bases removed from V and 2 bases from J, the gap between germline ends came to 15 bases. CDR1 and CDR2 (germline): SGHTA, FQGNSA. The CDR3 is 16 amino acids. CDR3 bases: TGTGCCAGCAGCTCCGGGAAGTGGGATCCCTACAATGAGCAGTTCTTC. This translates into CASSSGKWDPYNEQFF.

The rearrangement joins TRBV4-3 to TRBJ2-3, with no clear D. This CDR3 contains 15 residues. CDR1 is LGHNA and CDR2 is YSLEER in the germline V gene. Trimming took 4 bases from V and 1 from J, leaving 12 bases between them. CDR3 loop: CASSPRDGGTDTQYF. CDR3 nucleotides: TGCGCCAGCAGCCCCCGAGACGGTGGCACAGATACGCAGTATTTT.

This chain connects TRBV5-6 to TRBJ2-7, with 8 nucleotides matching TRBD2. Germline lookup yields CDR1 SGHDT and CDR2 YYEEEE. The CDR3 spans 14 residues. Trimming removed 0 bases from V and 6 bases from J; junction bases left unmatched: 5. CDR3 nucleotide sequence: TGTGCCAGCAGCTTGGAACTAGCGGAAAGCGAGCAGTACTTC. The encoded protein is CASSLELAESEQYF.

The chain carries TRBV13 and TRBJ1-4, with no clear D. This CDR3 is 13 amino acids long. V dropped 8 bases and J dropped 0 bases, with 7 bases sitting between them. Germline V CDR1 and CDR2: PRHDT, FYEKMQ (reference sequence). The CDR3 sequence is CASRETTNEKLFF. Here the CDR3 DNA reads TGTGCCAGCCGGGAAACAACTAATGAAAAACTGTTTTTT.

CDR3 amino acids: CASSLWGLASTDTQYF. CDR3 nucleotides: TGTGCCAGCAGCTTATGGGGCCTAGCGAGCACAGATACGCAGTATTTT. The rearrangement uses TRBV11-2 and TRBJ2-3, with TRBD2 as a possible D gene (6 bases). The CDR3 is made up of 16 amino acids. V shed 2 bases and J shed 0 bases, with 12 bases lying between them. CDR1 is SGHAT and CDR2 is FQNNGV in the germline V gene. The full variable domain, completed using reference TRBV11-2 and TRBJ2-3, is EAGVAQSPRYKIIEKRQSVAFWCNPISGHATLYWYQQILGQGPKLLIQFQNNGVVDDSQLPKDRFSAERLKGVDSTLKIQPAKLEDSAVYLCASSLWGLASTDTQYFGPGTRLTVL.

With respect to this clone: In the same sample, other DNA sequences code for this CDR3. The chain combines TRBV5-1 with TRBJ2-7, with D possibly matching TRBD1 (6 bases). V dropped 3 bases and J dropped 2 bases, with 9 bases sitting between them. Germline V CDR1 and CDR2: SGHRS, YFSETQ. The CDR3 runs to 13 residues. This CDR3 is CASSSGQTYEQYF. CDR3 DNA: TGCGCCAGCAGCTCTGGACAGACCTACGAGCAGTACTTC.

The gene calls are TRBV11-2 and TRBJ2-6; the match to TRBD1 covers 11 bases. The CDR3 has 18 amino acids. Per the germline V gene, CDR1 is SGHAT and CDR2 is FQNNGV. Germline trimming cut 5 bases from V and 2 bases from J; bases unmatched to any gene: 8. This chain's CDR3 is CASSPDGQGAAGANVLTF. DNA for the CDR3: TGTGCCAGCAGCCCGGACGGACAGGGGGCGGCTGGGGCCAACGTCCTGACTTTC.

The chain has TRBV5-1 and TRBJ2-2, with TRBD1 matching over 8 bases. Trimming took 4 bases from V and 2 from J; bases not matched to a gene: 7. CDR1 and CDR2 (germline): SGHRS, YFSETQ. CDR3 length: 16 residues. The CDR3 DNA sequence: TGCGCCAGCAGCCCGACAGGGGTATATAACACCGGGGAGCTGTTTTTT. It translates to CASSPTGVYNTGELFF.

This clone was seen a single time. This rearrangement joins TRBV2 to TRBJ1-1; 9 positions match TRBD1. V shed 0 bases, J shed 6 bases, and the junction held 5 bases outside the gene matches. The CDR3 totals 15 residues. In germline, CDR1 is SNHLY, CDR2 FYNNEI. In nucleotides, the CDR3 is TGTGCCAGCAGTGAAGCGACAGGGGGACCGGCTGAAGCTTTCTTT. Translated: CASSEATGGPAEAFF. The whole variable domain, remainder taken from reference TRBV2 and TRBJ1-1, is EPEVTQTPSHQVTQMGQEVILRCVPISNHLYFYWYRQILGQKVEFLVSFYNNEISEKSEIFDDQFSVERPDGSNFTLKIRSTKLEDSAMYFCASSEATGGPAEAFFGQGTRLTVV.

CDR3 region: CASSQQDSPLHF. The CDR3 DNA reads as TGTGCCAGCAGCCAACAGGATTCACCCCTCCACTTT. The gene calls are TRBV4-2 and TRBJ1-6; no reliable D call. Germline loops: CDR1 LGHNA, CDR2 YNFKEQ. V was trimmed by 2 bases and J by 8 bases, leaving 4 bases between them. CDR3 length equals 12 residues.

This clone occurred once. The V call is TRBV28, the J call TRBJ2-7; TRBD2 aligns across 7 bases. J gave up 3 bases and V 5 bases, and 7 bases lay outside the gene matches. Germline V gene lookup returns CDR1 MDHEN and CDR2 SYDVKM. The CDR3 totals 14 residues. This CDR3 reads CASSPLRGVYEQYF. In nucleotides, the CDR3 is TGTGCCAGCAGTCCCCTTCGGGGGGTCTACGAGCAGTACTTC.

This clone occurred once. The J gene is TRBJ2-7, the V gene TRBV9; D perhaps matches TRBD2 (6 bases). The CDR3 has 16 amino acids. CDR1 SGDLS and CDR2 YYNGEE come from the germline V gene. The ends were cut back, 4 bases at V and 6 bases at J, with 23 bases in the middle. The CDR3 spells CASSPGDSGEVLEQYF. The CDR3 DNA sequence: TGTGCCAGCAGCCCTGGAGATTCGGGAGAGGTGCTCGAGCAGTACTTC.

CDR3 sequence (DNA): TGTGCCAGCACCCTACGGGGGGGCCGTGTCAATGAGCAGTTCTTC. Translating it yields CASTLRGGRVNEQFF. The V gene is TRBV27, the J gene TRBJ2-1, with TRBD2 identical over 8 bases. Trimming at V came to 7 bases and at J to 6 bases, leaving 11 bases not matched to a gene. The germline V gene has CDR1 MNHEY and CDR2 SMNVEV (reference sequence). The CDR3 consists of 15 residues.

The CDR3 is CASSLGRGTDTQYF. In DNA form, the CDR3 reads TGTGCCAGCAGCTTGGGGCGTGGAACAGATACGCAGTATTTT. The chain is built from TRBV5-4 and TRBJ2-3; D not certain. The CDR3 is made up of 14 amino acids. The ends were cut back, 0 bases at V and 3 bases at J, with 8 bases in the middle. The germline gives CDR1 SGHNT, CDR2 YYREEE (reference sequence).

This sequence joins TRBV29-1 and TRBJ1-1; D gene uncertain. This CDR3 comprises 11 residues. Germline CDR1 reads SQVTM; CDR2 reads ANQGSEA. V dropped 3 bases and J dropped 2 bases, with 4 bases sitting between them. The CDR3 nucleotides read TGCAGCGTTGACGACAACACTGAAGCTTTCTTT. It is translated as CSVDDNTEAFF.

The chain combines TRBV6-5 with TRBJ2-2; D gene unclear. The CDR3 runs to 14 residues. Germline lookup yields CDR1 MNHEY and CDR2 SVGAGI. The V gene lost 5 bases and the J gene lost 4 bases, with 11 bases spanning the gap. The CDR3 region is CASSPTAFTGELFF. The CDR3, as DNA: TGTGCCAGCAGTCCTACAGCTTTCACCGGGGAGCTGTTTTTT.

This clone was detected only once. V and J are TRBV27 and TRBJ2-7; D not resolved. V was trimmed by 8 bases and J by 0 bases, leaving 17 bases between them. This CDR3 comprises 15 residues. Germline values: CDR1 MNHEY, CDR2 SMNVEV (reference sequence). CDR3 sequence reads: CASAEVGATSYEQYF. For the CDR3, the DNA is TGTGCCAGCGCTGAGGTTGGCGCTACCTCCTACGAGCAGTACTTC.

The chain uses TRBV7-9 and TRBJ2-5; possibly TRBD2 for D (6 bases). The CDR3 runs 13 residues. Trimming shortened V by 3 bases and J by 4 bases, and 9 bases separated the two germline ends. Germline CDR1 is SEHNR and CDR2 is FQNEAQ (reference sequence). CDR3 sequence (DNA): TGTGCCAGCAGCTTCGGTAGCGGAGAGACCCAGTACTTC. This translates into CASSFGSGETQYF. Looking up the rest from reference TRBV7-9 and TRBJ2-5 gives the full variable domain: DTGVSQNPRHKITKRGQNVTFRCDPISEHNRLYWYRQTLGQGPEFLTYFQNEAQLEKSRLLSDRFSAERPKGSFSTLEIQRTEQGDSAMYLCASSFGSGETQYFGPGTRLLVL.

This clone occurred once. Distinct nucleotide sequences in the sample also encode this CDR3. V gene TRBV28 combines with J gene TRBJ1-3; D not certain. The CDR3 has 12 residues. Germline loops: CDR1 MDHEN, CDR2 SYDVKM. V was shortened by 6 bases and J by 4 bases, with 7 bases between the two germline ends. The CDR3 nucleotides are TGTGCCAGCAGCTTCGAGGGAAACACCATATATTTT. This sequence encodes CASSFEGNTIYF.

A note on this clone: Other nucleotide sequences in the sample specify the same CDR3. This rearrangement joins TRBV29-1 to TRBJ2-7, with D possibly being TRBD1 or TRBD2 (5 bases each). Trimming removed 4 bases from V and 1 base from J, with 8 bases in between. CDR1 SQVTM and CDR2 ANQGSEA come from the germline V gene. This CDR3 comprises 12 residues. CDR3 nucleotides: TGCAGCGTTGTGGGGGAATCCTACGAGCAGTACTTC. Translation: CSVVGESYEQYF.

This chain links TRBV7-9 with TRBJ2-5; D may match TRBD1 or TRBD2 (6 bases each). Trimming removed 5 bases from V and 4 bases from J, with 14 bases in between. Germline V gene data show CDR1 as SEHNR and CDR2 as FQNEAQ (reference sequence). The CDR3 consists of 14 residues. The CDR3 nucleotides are TGTGCCAGCAGCACACCGGGGGCCCCAGAGACCCAGTACTTC. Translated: CASSTPGAPETQYF. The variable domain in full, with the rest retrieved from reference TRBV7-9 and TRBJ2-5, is DTGVSQNPRHKITKRGQNVTFRCDPISEHNRLYWYRQTLGQGPEFLTYFQNEAQLEKSRLLSDRFSAERPKGSFSTLEIQRTEQGDSAMYLCASSTPGAPETQYFGPGTRLLVL.

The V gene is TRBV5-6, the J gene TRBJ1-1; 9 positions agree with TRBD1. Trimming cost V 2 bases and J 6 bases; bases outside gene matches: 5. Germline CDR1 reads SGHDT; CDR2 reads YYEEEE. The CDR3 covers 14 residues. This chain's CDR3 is CASSLLGQGAEAFF. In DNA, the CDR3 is TGTGCCAGCAGCTTATTGGGACAGGGAGCTGAAGCTTTCTTT.

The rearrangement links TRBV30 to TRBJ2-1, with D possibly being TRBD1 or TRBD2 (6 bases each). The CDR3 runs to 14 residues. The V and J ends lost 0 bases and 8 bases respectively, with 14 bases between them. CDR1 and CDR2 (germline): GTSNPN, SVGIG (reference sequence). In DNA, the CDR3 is TGTGCCTGGAGTGTACCCAGGAGGGGGGATGAGCAGTTCTTC. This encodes CAWSVPRRGDEQFF.

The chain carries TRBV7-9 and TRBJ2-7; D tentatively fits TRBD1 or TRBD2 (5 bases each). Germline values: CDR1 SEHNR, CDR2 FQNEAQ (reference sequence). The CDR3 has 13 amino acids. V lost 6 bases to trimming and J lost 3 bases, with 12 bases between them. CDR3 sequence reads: CASRTGTVYEQYF. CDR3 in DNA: TGTGCCAGCAGGACCGGGACGGTCTACGAGCAGTACTTC.

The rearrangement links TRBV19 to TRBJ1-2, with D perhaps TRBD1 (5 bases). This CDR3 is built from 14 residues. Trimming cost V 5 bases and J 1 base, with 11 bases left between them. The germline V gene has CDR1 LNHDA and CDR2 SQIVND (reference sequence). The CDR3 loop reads CASSFATVNYGYTF. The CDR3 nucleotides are TGTGCCAGTAGTTTCGCGACAGTTAACTATGGCTACACCTTC.

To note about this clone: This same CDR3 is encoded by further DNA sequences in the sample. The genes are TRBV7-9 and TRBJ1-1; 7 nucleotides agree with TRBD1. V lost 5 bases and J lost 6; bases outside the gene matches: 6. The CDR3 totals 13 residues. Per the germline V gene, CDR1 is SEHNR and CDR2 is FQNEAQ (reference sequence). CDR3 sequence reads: CASSLTGSPEAFF. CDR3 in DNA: TGTGCCAGCAGCCTGACAGGGTCCCCTGAAGCTTTCTTT.

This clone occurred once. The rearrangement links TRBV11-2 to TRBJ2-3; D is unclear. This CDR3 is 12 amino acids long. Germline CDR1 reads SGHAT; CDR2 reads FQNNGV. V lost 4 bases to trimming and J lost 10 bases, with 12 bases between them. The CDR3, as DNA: TGTGCCAGCAGCTATGGTGGTGGAGCGCAGTATTTT. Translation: CASSYGGGAQYF.